Presented here are 12 T cell receptor beta chains from one specimen sequenced in a study of blood T cell repertoires in COVID-19. Sequencing was performed with immunoSEQ multiplex PCR; in TCRdb, only in-frame clones are kept and a portion is missing. The sample carries roughly 440,000 clones, 70% to 90% recorded once. The sequenced sample was peripheral blood. The receptors derive from a woman between 50 and 59 years old with COVID-19, enrolled during active disease.

V is TRBV7-3 and J is TRBJ2-1; D might be TRBD1 (6 bases). The germline gives CDR1 SGHTA, CDR2 FQGTGA. Trimming left V 1 base short and J 12 bases short, with 16 bases between. There are 14 residues in the CDR3. CDR3 nucleotides: TGTGCCAGCAGCTTAAAGGGGGACCAGGGTCGGCAGTTCTTC. Translating it yields CASSLKGDQGRQFF.

This chain uses TRBV7-9 with TRBJ1-2; the D gene is possibly TRBD1 (6 bases). The V end was cut by 2 bases, the J end by 4 bases, with 17 bases between. The germline V gene has CDR1 SEHNR and CDR2 FQNEAQ (reference sequence). CDR3 size: 16 residues. The CDR3 spells CASSLYPGVGGYGYTF. CDR3 bases: TGTGCCAGCAGCTTATATCCCGGCGTAGGGGGCTATGGCTACACCTTC. The variable domain in full, with the rest retrieved from reference TRBV7-9 and TRBJ1-2, is DTGVSQNPRHKITKRGQNVTFRCDPISEHNRLYWYRQTLGQGPEFLTYFQNEAQLEKSRLLSDRFSAERPKGSFSTLEIQRTEQGDSAMYLCASSLYPGVGGYGYTFGSGTRLTVV.

The chain couples TRBV19 to TRBJ1-5; no clear D gene. CDR3 length equals 12 residues. Germline-derived CDR1 and CDR2 are LNHDA and SQIVND (reference sequence). V lost 5 bases and J lost 4, with 6 bases in between. CDR3 region: CASSSGNQPQHF. The CDR3 bases are TGTGCCAGTAGTTCGGGAAATCAGCCCCAGCATTTT.

This chain links TRBV5-1 with TRBJ2-3; weak D call: TRBD2 (5 bases). Trimming pared 4 bases from V and 0 bases from J, leaving 15 bases between. The CDR3 consists of 16 residues. The germline V gene has CDR1 SGHRS and CDR2 YFSETQ. The CDR3: CASSARVMGSTDTQYF. DNA of the CDR3: TGCGCCAGCAGCGCGCGGGTTATGGGGAGCACAGATACGCAGTATTTT.

The chain uses TRBV7-8 and TRBJ1-5; D gene uncertain. The CDR3 loop spans 15 amino acids. Trimming pared 2 bases from V and 0 bases from J, leaving 8 bases between. CDR1 and CDR2 (germline): SGHVS, FQNEAQ. CDR3 in DNA: TGTGCCAGCAGCTTATATAGCTATAGCAATCAGCCCCAGCATTTT. Protein: CASSLYSYSNQPQHF.

The V and J genes are TRBV7-2 and TRBJ1-4, with 8 bases lining up with TRBD1. Germline V gene data show CDR1 as SGHTA and CDR2 as FQGNSA. V lost 0 bases, J lost 3 bases, and 3 bases stayed unmatched. CDR3 length equals 16 residues. CDR3 in amino acids: CASSLAPTGANEKLFF. The CDR3 DNA sequence: TGTGCCAGCAGCTTAGCTCCGACAGGGGCTAATGAAAAACTGTTTTTT.

The chain links TRBV7-2 to TRBJ2-2, with a weak D call TRBD1 (5 bases). The length of the CDR3 is 13 residues. The ends were cut back, 5 bases at V and 7 bases at J, with 11 bases in the middle. CDR1 is SGHTA, CDR2 FQGNSA, per germline. CDR3 region: CASSQDTIGELFF. In DNA, the CDR3 is TGTGCCAGCAGCCAGGACACAATCGGGGAGCTGTTTTTT.

The chain employs TRBV9 and TRBJ2-2; weak D call: TRBD2 (6 bases). The CDR3 runs 17 residues. Trimming took 4 bases from V and 5 from J, leaving 21 bases between them. Germline lookup yields CDR1 SGDLS and CDR2 YYNGEE. The CDR3 nucleotides are TGTGCCAGCAGCATCCCGGACATTTGGGGAGGAACCGGGGAGCTGTTTTTT. Translated: CASSIPDIWGGTGELFF.

This chain links TRBV5-1 with TRBJ2-7; 10 bases line up with TRBD2. Germline-derived CDR1 and CDR2 are SGHRS and YFSETQ. V lost 4 bases and J lost 1; bases outside the gene matches: 11. The CDR3 loop spans 17 amino acids. The CDR3 sequence: CASSTAGTSDISYEQYF. The CDR3 DNA follows: TGCGCCAGCAGCACAGCCGGGACTAGCGATATTTCCTACGAGCAGTACTTC.

The rearrangement uses TRBV5-1 and TRBJ2-2; D perhaps matches TRBD2 (5 bases). CDR3 length equals 15 residues. V was cut by 1 base and J by 3 bases, with 10 bases left in between. Looked up from germline, CDR1 is SGHRS and CDR2 is YFSETQ. This CDR3 is CASSLRGEDTGELFF. As DNA, the CDR3 is TGCGCCAGCAGCTTGCGGGGAGAGGACACCGGGGAGCTGTTTTTT.

CDR3 residues: CATRTGIGSPLHF. The CDR3 nucleotides are TGTGCCACCAGGACAGGGATTGGATCACCCCTCCACTTT. The chain recombines TRBV28 with TRBJ1-6, with 8 bases identical to TRBD1. CDR3 size: 13 residues. The J segment lost 10 bases and the V segment lost 10 bases, leaving 9 bases of the junction unmatched. Per the germline V gene, CDR1 is MDHEN and CDR2 is SYDVKM.

As for this clone: The sample holds other DNA sequences that translate to the same CDR3. This chain joins TRBV12-3 or TRBV12-4 and TRBJ2-7, with D perhaps TRBD2 (5 bases). The CDR3 is 12 residues long. V was pared by 6 bases and J by 0 bases, with 6 bases between. CDR3 loop: CASRRDSYEQYF. CDR3 in DNA: TGTGCCAGCAGGAGGGACTCCTACGAGCAGTACTTC.